One sample yielded the 8 T cell receptor beta chains listed below, sequenced in a study of blood T cell repertoires in COVID-19. Sequencing used immunoSEQ multiplex PCR; TCRdb keeps in-frame clones, though not all of them. This table holds some 300,000 clones, 88% found once. The sequenced sample consisted of peripheral blood. These receptors all come from a woman aged 25 to 39 who had recovered from COVID-19.

Details on this clone: Other DNA sequences in the same sample also yield this CDR3. The rearrangement joins TRBV6-1 to TRBJ1-2; D gene ambiguous. Germline V gene sequence: CDR1 MNHNS, CDR2 SASEGT. Trimming pared 3 bases from V and 2 bases from J, leaving 4 bases between. The CDR3 is made up of 12 amino acids. CDR3 residues: CASSDRNYGYTF. The CDR3 coding sequence is TGTGCCAGCAGTGACAGAAACTATGGCTACACCTTC.

J is TRBJ2-2 and V is TRBV30; 7 bases line up with TRBD1. The J segment lost 5 bases and the V segment lost 3 bases, leaving 6 bases of the junction unmatched. Germline V lookup: CDR1 GTSNPN, CDR2 SVGIG (reference sequence). This CDR3 is built from 14 residues. The CDR3 here is CAWRRDSHTGELFF. CDR3 nucleotides: TGTGCCTGGAGACGGGACAGCCATACCGGGGAGCTGTTTTTT. Full variable domain (missing parts from reference TRBV30 and TRBJ2-2): SQTIHQWPATLVQPVGSPLSLECTVEGTSNPNLYWYRQAAGRGLQLLFYSVGIGQISSEVPQNLSASRPQDRQFILSSKKLLLSDSGFYLCAWRRDSHTGELFFGEGSRLTVL.

The chain couples TRBV7-9 to TRBJ2-7; D gene uncertain. V gave up 4 bases and J gave up 9 bases, with 10 bases separating them. Germline V gene lookup returns CDR1 SEHNR and CDR2 FQNEAQ (reference sequence). This CDR3 is built from 11 residues. The CDR3 bases are TGTGCCAGCAGCTCCACCGTCGGGCAGTACTTC. Its protein is CASSSTVGQYF.

This clone was counted only a few times. The rearrangement links TRBV19 to TRBJ1-4; D is possibly TRBD1 (6 bases). The germline gives CDR1 LNHDA, CDR2 SQIVND (reference sequence). This CDR3 has 14 residues. With 3 bases removed from V and 8 bases from J, the gap between germline ends came to 13 bases. The CDR3 region has the DNA TGTGCCAGTAGTATCACAGGGTCGAGGGAAAAACTGTTTTTT. Amino acids: CASSITGSREKLFF.

The chain combines TRBV18 with TRBJ2-2; 8 bases match TRBD2. CDR3 size: 15 residues. J was trimmed by 3 bases and V by 1 base; bases with no gene match: 1. Germline V gives CDR1 KGHSH, CDR2 LQKENI. DNA for the CDR3: TGTGCCAGCTCACCACGGCGGGGGGACACCGGGGAGCTGTTTTTT. It is translated as CASSPRRGDTGELFF.

The chain couples TRBV5-1 to TRBJ2-3, with TRBD1 as a possible D gene (5 bases). The CDR3 sequence is 15 residues long. V was clipped by 3 bases and J by 4 bases, with 15 bases between them. CDR1 and CDR2 from the germline V gene are SGHRS and YFSETQ. CDR3 residues: CASSSGPLRPDTQYF. The CDR3 DNA follows: TGCGCCAGCAGCTCAGGGCCCTTAAGGCCAGATACGCAGTATTTT.

V usage is TRBV4-2 and J usage is TRBJ1-5; 9 bases match TRBD1. Trimming removed 3 bases from V and 4 bases from J; junction bases left unmatched: 4. This CDR3 comprises 15 residues. Germline V gene lookup returns CDR1 LGHNA and CDR2 YNFKEQ. CDR3 in DNA: TGTGCCAGCAGCCAGCCCGGGACAGGGAATCAGCCCCAGCATTTT. This translates into CASSQPGTGNQPQHF.

The rearrangement links TRBV28 to TRBJ2-3; a possible D gene is TRBD1 (5 bases). Germline CDR1 and CDR2: MDHEN and SYDVKM. Trimming took off 6 bases at V and 1 base at J, with 14 bases between the two ends. The CDR3 is 15 amino acids. CDR3 sequence: CASSRQGSGTDTQYF. In nucleotides, the CDR3 is TGTGCCAGCAGCCGCCAGGGTTCGGGCACAGATACGCAGTATTTT.